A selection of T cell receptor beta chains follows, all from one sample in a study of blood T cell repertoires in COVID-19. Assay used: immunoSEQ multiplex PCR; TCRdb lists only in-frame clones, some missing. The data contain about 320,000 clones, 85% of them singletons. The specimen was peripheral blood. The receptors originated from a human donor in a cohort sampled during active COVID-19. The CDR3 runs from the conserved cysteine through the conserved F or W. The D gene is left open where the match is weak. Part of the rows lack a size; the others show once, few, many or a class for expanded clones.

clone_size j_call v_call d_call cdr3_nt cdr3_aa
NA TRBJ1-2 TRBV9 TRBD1 TGTGCCAGCAGCGAAACAGGGGCCCGCTACACCTTC CASSETGARYTF
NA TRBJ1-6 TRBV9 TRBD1 TGTGCCAGCAGCGTAGGACAGGGAGAGAATTCACCCCTCCACTTT CASSVGQGENSPLHF
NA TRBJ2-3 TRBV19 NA TGTGCCAGTAGTATAGCGGGGGGCCCCAATACGCAGTATTTT CASSIAGGPNTQYF
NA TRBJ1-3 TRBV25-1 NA TGTGCCAGCAGTGAATCGAGAGTTGATGGAAACACCATATATTTT CASSESRVDGNTIYF
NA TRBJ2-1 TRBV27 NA TGTGCCAGCAGTTTGGTTGGGAGTGAGCAGTTCTTC CASSLVGSEQFF
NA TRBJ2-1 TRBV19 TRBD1 TGTGCCAGTAGTATGTTGGGGACAGGGAGCAATGAGCAGTTCTTC CASSMLGTGSNEQFF
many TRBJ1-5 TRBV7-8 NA TGTGCCAGCGCCGAGTCTCTCAGCAATCAGCCCCAGCATTTT CASAESLSNQPQHF
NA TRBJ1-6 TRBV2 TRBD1 TGTGCCAGCAGCCATAAGACAGGGGGCGGTTCACCCCTCCACTTT CASSHKTGGGSPLHF
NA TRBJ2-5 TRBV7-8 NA TGTGCCAGCAGCTCCCTCGGGGGATTCCAAGAGACCCAGTACTTC CASSSLGGFQETQYF
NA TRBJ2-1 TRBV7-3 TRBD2 TGTGCCAGCAGCCTAGGGACTAGCGGGGCCAATGAGCAGTTCTTC CASSLGTSGANEQFF
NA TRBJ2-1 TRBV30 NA TGTGCCTGGAGTGGGGGGCTTAATGAGCAGTTCTTC CAWSGGLNEQFF
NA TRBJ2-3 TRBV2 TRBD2 TGTGCCAGCACCTCCGCGGGGGGTACTGCTCGCACAGATACGCAGTATTTT CASTSAGGTARTDTQYF
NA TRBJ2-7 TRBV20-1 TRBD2 TGCAGTGCTTCGGGGGGGGAGCAGTACTTC CSASGGEQYF
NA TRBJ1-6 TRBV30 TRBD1 TGTGCCTGGGACAGGGGAATAAGCTCCTATAATTCACCCCTCCACTTT CAWDRGISSYNSPLHF
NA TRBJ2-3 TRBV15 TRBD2 TGTGCCACCAGCGACGACCAGGGACTACCGAAAGATACGCAGTATTTT CATSDDQGLPKDTQYF
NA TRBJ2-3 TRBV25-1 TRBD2 TGTGCCAGCAGCACCCCCATCCCGGGGGGGCTACTTTTT CASSTPIPGGLLF
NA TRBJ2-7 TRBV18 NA TGTGCCAGCTCACCACGCCGGGTCTCCTACGAGCAGTACTTC CASSPRRVSYEQYF
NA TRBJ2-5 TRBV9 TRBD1 TGTGCCAGCAGCGCGGGACAGCAAGGGACCCAGTACTTC CASSAGQQGTQYF
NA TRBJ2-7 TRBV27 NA TGTGCCAGCAGTCTACGAGGGCAGTCCTACGAGCAGTACTTC CASSLRGQSYEQYF
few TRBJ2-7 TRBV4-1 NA TGCGCCAGCAGCCAAGGGAAGCGGGTTAGTCCTTCCTACGAGCAGTACTTC CASSQGKRVSPSYEQYF
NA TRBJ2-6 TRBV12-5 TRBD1 TGTGCTAGTGGTTTGTTTCAGGGGGCTGGGGCCAACGTCCTGACTTTC CASGLFQGAGANVLTF
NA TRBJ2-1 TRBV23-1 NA TGCGCCAGCAGTCCCCCAGGGGTCTACAATGAGCAGTTCTTC CASSPPGVYNEQFF
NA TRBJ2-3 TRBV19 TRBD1 TGTGCCAGTACCGACAGGGGCTTTAGCACAGATACGCAGTGTTTT CASTDRGFSTDTQCF
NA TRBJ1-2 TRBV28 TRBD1 TGTGCCAGCAGTTCACAGGGGCTCTATGGCTACACCTTC CASSSQGLYGYTF
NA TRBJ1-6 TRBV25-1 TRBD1 TGTGCCAGCAGTGATTCCATGACAGGGGGGTTTTCACCCCTCCACTTT CASSDSMTGGFSPLHF
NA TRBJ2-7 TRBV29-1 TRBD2 TGCAGCGTTTCTAGCGGGGGTCCCTACGAGCAGTACTTC CSVSSGGPYEQYF
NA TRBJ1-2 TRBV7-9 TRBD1 TGTGCCAGCAGCTCATCGGACAGGGGCTACACCTTC CASSSSDRGYTF
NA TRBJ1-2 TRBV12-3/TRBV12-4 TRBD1 TGTGCCAGCAGTTCGACAGGGGACGGCTACACCTTC CASSSTGDGYTF
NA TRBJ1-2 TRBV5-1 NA TGCGCCAGCAGCAACAATGGGCCGCGCTATGGCTACACCTTC CASSNNGPRYGYTF
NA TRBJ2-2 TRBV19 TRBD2 TGTGCCAGTATGGCCCTTCAGCGGGGGGCTTACACCGGGGAGCTGTTTTTT CASMALQRGAYTGELFF
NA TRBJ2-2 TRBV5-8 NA TGTGCCAGCAGCTTGGATAAAGACCTTGTAGCAGACACCGGGGAGCTGTTTTTT CASSLDKDLVADTGELFF
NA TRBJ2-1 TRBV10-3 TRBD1 TGTGCCATCAGTGAAGAGGGCAGGGGGCGGGTTGAGCAGTTCTTC CAISEEGRGRVEQFF
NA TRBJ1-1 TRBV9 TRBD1 TGTGCCAGCAGCCCGACACAGGGGAGAACTGAAGCTTTCTTT CASSPTQGRTEAFF
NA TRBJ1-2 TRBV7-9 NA TGTGCCAGCAGCTCGGGGATTTATTATGGCTACACCTTC CASSSGIYYGYTF
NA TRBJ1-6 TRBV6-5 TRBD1 TGTGCCAGCAGTTACAACAGGGGAAATTCACCCCTCCACTTT CASSYNRGNSPLHF
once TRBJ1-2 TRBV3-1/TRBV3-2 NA TGTGCCAGCAGCCAAGATAGCCTAGCTAACTATGGCTACACCTTC CASSQDSLANYGYTF
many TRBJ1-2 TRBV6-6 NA TGTGCCAGCAGTTACGACAGGTCCTATGGCTACACCTTC CASSYDRSYGYTF
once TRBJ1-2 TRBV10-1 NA TGCGCCAGCAGCCCCCTGGCTGGGCATGGCTACACCTTC CASSPLAGHGYTF
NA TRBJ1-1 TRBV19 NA TGTGCCAGTAGTATAACCCCGAGTTCAGAAGCTTTCTTT CASSITPSSEAFF
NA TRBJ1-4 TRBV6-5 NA TGTGCCAGCAGTAGGGAGCTGTATGAAAAACTGTTTTTT CASSRELYEKLFF
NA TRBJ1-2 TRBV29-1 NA TGCAGCGCTAATACAGTCTCCTATGGCTACACCTTC CSANTVSYGYTF
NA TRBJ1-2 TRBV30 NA TGTGCCTGGAGTGTAAAAGCAGCCAGGGAAGCCAACACCTTC CAWSVKAAREANTF
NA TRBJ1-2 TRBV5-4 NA TGTGCCAGCAGCTTGGAGGGCCCGGGGGGGCGCGGCTACACCTTC CASSLEGPGGRGYTF
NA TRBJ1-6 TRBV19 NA TGTGCCAGTAGTACCCCTGGGGGCGCCTATAATTCACCCCTCCACTTT CASSTPGGAYNSPLHF
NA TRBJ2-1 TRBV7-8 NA TGTGCCAGCAGCTTACGAGTACTCTCCTACAATGAGCAGTTCTTC CASSLRVLSYNEQFF